The clone carrying this TCR beta chain has at least ten counts. A TCRbeta library incorporating unique molecular identifiers was prepared. Each CDR3 protein is one row after TCRdb ran MiXCR on the PCR reads. The sample shows 120,000 to 150,000 distinct CDR3 sequences, around 10% of them seen only once. The length of the CDR3 is 13 residues. V was trimmed by 4 bases and J by 3 bases, leaving 11 bases between them. Germline V gene sequence: CDR1 DFQATT, CDR2 SNEGSKA (reference sequence). The sample belongs to a study of T-cell reconstitution after alpha-beta-depleted transplantation in children. V and J are TRBV20-1 and TRBJ2-3, with no clear D. The material was PBMCs, mostly from graft donor cells, obtained 180 days after TCRalphabeta/CD19-depleted stem cell transplant. The sequence was collected from a female patient younger than 10 who had a stem cell transplant for congenital amegakaryocytic thrombocytopenia, so the T cells may come from the graft donor. Written as DNA, the CDR3 is TGCAGTGCTACCCCGGGCCTTACAGATACGCAGTATTTT. Amino acids: CSATPGLTDTQYF.